This TCR beta chain was found in a study of shared clonotypes between healthy human individuals (dated by TCRdb to 2019 to 2021). Some background on the complete study: The cohort included three men and two women between 18 and 49 years of age. To increase sequencing depth and limit assay-specific biases, TCR repertoire library preparation and sequencing were carried out by different laboratories using diverse techniques. To estimate repertoire size and how much clonotype sharing occurs between individuals, the study deeply sequenced the blood TCR repertoires of roughly 5 healthy adults. Per donor, leukapheresis produced somewhere between about 0.8 and 9.5 billion PBMCs. Per donor, three plates each were used for CD4 naive and CD4 memory, two for CD8 naive, and one for CD8 memory. What the work shows at the level of the full study, not this receptor alone: Naive subsets generally had larger estimated clonotype richness than memory subsets did. Rarefaction of sorted-subset datasets indicated incomplete sequencing despite the large sequencing depth. Pairwise subsampling led to the expectation that sequencing depth would affect the degree of clonotype sharing among donors. Higher generation probabilities were observed for clonotypes shared by all four sorted-subset donors than for non-shared clonotypes. Roughly 5.2% of naive CD4, more than 3% of naive CD8, 2.3% of memory CD4, and about 0.4% of memory CD8 clonotypes were shared across several donors. Because the study included only a small number of donors, the genetic and exposure-history diversity represented was limited. Sampling was restricted to blood, and TCR repertoires in tissues likely differ from the TCR repertoires found in blood.

Using the deep immunoSEQ assay, TCR CDR3 regions were amplified from genomic DNA by multiplex PCR. Genomic DNA extracted from each cell subset was distributed evenly over all wells of several immunoSEQ 96-well plates, and each plate served as one replicate. For sorted subsets, roughly 200 ng of genomic DNA, equivalent to about 30,000 T cell genomes, went into each replicate PCR. Purified libraries were quantified with a Qubit 3.0 fluorometer, sized on a Bioanalyzer 2100, and re-quantified with the KAPA Library Quantification kit. Every immunoSEQ 96-well plate was sequenced on a separate single-read 150-cycle Illumina NextSeq 550 flow cell. Processing in the source paper ran as follows. Because the immunoSEQ output held only junctional sequences and lacked quality scores, the filtering could not match the filtering applied to full-length reads. To assign V/J genes and CDR3, sequences were annotated using PyIR, a Python wrapper for IgBLAST v1.9, with IMGT germline references. Reads were filtered out if the reads had weak V/J assignments (E-value above 1e-6), no CDR3, stop codons, out-of-frame junctions, or ambiguous translated residues. A V3J clonotype was defined by an identical inferred V gene, J gene, and CDR3 amino acid sequence. The percentage overlap between two repertoires was calculated by dividing the number of shared unique clonotypes by the size of the smaller repertoire. Richness of each repertoire was evaluated using RTK rarefaction, the Chao1 estimator, and Recon v2.1 estimates of unobserved clonotypes. OLGA was used to compute generation probabilities for all TCRbeta clonotypes that the gDNA method yielded from a handful of donors. In TCRdb, the immuneACCESS table is reduced to in-frame sequences with V and J assigned. These tables do not hold every clone; where another copy was compared, an unresolved V gene accounts for under half, and the others remain unexplained. That table supplies the V and J calls and clone size; D and trimming were determined from the DNA. Here the sample has around 2,000,000 clones; around 93% occur a single time. Clones ranked in the top ten supply 1.7% of the sample.

CD8 naive samples were obtained by positive selection for CCR7 among CD45RO-negative cells, yielding a CD45RA+CCR7+ population from which TemRA cells were excluded. Donors were healthy HIV-negative adults with no recently reported acute infections or vaccinations. Every donor was a Caucasian adult living in Nashville, Tennessee, USA. Blood was collected by leukapheresis, and PBMCs were isolated by Ficoll-Histopaque density gradient centrifugation and then cryopreserved in liquid nitrogen vapor phase. Analytical flow cytometry was used to check the purity and quantity of each magnetically sorted T cell population. Genomic DNA was isolated from every sorted fraction and measured by UV absorbance on a Nanodrop 2000c. The germline V gene (reference sequence) gives CDR1 as LNHDA and CDR2 as SQIVND. The CDR3 measures 17 amino acids from cysteine to phenylalanine. Just the 51-base CDR3 DNA is kept, in frame starting at base 1. The germline V and J ends show losses of 5 bases and 4 bases respectively, and no gene match explains 16 bases of the junction.

This clone was counted once. Its target antigen remains unknown. Within one base of it there is no much larger clone, and no base qualities were kept. The source is a man aged 18 to 35 in good health. Some clones in this sample may be carry-over from other donors' samples. The sequenced material came from naive CD8+ T cells from PBMCs. In light of the paper, this sample's cell subset or site label describes: CD45RA+CCR7+. The V gene is TRBV19 and the J gene is TRBJ1-1; 7 central nucleotides agree with TRBD1. The nucleotide sequence is TGTGCCAGTAGTGTATCCTTCCACAGGGGAGGAGGCACTGAAGCTTTCTTT. Its translation is CASSVSFHRGGGTEAFF.